This TCR beta chain was sequenced in a study of neurological immune-mediated disorders. Findings and limits, study-wide: Multiple sclerosis patients had less TCR clonal expansion than even healthy controls, unlike HTLV-1-associated myelopathy.

The CDR3 is made up of 16 amino acids. Looked up from germline, CDR1 is SGHRS and CDR2 is YFSETQ. The V segment lost 1 base and the J segment 6 bases; nucleotides outside the gene matches: 9. In its sample, this clonotype was seen many times. Its antigen is not known. 5'RACE with 10-nucleotide random UMIs generated the cDNA. TCRdb re-called the 5' RACE reads with MiXCR, one entry per CDR3 protein. This sample has around 40,000 distinct CDR3 sequences, with about 13% found just once. Sample: PBMCs. The chain couples TRBV5-1 to TRBJ2-1; the match to TRBD1 covers 8 bases. This TCR was recovered from a female donor in good health. The DNA of the CDR3 is TGCGCCAGCAGCTTGAGGACAGGGAATAGGGGCAATGAGCAGTTCTTC. It codes for CASSLRTGNRGNEQFF.